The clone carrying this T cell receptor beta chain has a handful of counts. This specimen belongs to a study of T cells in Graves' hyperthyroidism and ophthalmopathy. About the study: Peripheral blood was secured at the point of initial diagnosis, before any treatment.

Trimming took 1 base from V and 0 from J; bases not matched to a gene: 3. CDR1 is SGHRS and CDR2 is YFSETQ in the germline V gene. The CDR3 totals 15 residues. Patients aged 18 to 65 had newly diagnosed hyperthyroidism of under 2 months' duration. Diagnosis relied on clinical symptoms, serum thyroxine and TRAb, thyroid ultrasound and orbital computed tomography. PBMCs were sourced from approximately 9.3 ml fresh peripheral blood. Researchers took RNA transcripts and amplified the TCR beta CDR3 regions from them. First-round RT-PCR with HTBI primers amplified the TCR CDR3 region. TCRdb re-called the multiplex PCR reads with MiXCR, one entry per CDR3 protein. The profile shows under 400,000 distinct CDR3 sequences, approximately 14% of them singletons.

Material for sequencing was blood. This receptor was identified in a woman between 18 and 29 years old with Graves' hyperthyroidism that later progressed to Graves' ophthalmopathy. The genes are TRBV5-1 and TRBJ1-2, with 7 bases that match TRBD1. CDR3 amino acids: CASSLTGEANYGYTF. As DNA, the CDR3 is TGCGCCAGCAGCTTGACAGGGGAAGCTAACTATGGCTACACCTTC.